The present T cell receptor (beta chain) was sequenced within a study of blood T cell repertoires in COVID-19. Whole-study context: Acute and convalescent COVID-19 samples came from the United States, Italy and Spain.

Per the study methods: Researchers report that nucleated cell counts were estimated from reference gene primer amplification. Here immunoSEQ multiplex PCR was the method, and the copy in TCRdb shows in-frame clones only, minus some. V and J calls and clone size are those listed in that table; D and trimming were worked out from the DNA. The repertoire consists of 50,000 to 65,000 clones, with about 81% occurring once and the leading ten covering around 21%. The CDR3 is made up of 15 amino acids. CDR1 SGHVS and CDR2 FNYEAQ come from the germline V gene. The ends were cut back, 5 bases at V and 8 bases at J, with 18 bases in the middle.

The sample taken for sequencing was peripheral blood. This sequence originates from a woman aged 55-75 years with acute or convalescent COVID-19. The rearrangement joins TRBV7-6 to TRBJ1-4; D perhaps matches TRBD1 (5 bases). CDR3 sequence: CASSLLQGSQEKLFF. Here the CDR3 DNA reads TGTGCCAGCAGCCTCCTCCAGGGAAGCCAGGAAAAACTGTTTTTT.